Below are 9 T cell receptor beta chains sequenced from a single sample in a study of blood T cell repertoires in COVID-19. Repertoires were generated with immunoSEQ multiplex PCR, while TCRdb's copy carries only in-frame clones and drops some. Found here are about 210,000 clones, around 80% of them singletons; the top ten hold about 6.3%. Sequencing was performed on peripheral blood. These receptors came from a man aged 55 to 70 with acute or convalescent COVID-19.

The rearrangement links TRBV5-4 to TRBJ2-3, with 11 bases aligning to TRBD2. Germline CDR1 reads SGHNT; CDR2 reads YYREEE (reference sequence). The CDR3 covers 15 residues. V was clipped by 4 bases and J by 6 bases; unmatched bases: 7. The CDR3 is CASSQLLAGEDTQYF. DNA for the CDR3: TGTGCCAGCAGCCAACTACTAGCGGGAGAGGATACGCAGTATTTT.

V gene TRBV9 combines with J gene TRBJ2-5; tentatively, D is TRBD2 (6 bases). V shed 0 bases and J shed 0 bases, with 12 bases lying between them. The CDR3 extends over 16 amino acids. The germline V gene encodes CDR1 SGDLS and CDR2 YYNGEE. The CDR3 bases are TGTGCCAGCAGCGTAGAGGGAGGAGATTACCAAGAGACCCAGTACTTC. Amino acids: CASSVEGGDYQETQYF. The full variable domain, its missing parts supplied by reference TRBV9 and TRBJ2-5, is DSGVTQTPKHLITATGQRVTLRCSPRSGDLSVYWYQQSLDQGLQFLIQYYNGEERAKGNILERFSAQQFPDLHSELNLSSLELGDSALYFCASSVEGGDYQETQYFGPGTRLLVL.

V and J are TRBV9 and TRBJ2-1; perhaps TRBD1 as D (6 bases). Germline CDR1 is SGDLS and CDR2 is YYNGEE. V was cut by 4 bases and J by 3 bases, with 8 bases left in between. The CDR3 has 13 amino acids. CDR3 nucleotide sequence: TGTGCCAGCAGCCGGGACAACTACAATGAGCAGTTCTTC. Encoded protein: CASSRDNYNEQFF.

The chain recombines TRBV3-1 (or the pseudogene TRBV3-2) with TRBJ2-5, with 8 bases aligning to TRBD2. The CDR3 is 15 amino acids. V lost 6 bases to trimming and J lost 4 bases; unmatched junction nucleotides: 10. The germline gives CDR1 LGHDT, CDR2 YNNKEL (reference sequence). The CDR3 DNA is TGTGCCAGCAGACATCCATTTAGCGGGGTAGAGACCCAGTACTTC. Protein: CASRHPFSGVETQYF.

This chain uses TRBV4-3 with TRBJ1-5; 9 bases map to TRBD1. The CDR3 has 16 amino acids. Germline V gives CDR1 LGHNA, CDR2 YSLEER. J gave up 6 bases and V 3 bases, and 9 bases lay outside the gene matches. The chain's CDR3 is CASSQWGQGKIQPQHF. In DNA form, the CDR3 reads TGCGCCAGCAGCCAGTGGGGACAGGGTAAGATTCAGCCCCAGCATTTT.

A single count supports this clone. This chain connects TRBV6-2 or TRBV6-3 to TRBJ1-5; TRBD1 is a possible D gene (6 bases). Germline V gene data show CDR1 as MNHEY and CDR2 as SVGEGT. Between the trimmed V and J ends, which lost 4 bases and 0 bases, there was a span of 19 bases. This CDR3 comprises 18 residues. This CDR3 reads CASSSLSRQANSNQPQHF. CDR3 nucleotide sequence: TGTGCCAGCAGTTCACTTAGCCGACAGGCTAATAGCAATCAGCCCCAGCATTTT.

This clone was counted a few times. The gene calls are TRBV20-1 and TRBJ2-1; no clear D. The CDR3 runs 11 residues. Trimming cost V 3 bases and J 6 bases, with 6 bases left between them. CDR1 is DFQATT, CDR2 SNEGSKA, per germline (reference sequence). The CDR3, as DNA: TGCAGTGCTAGGAAGAGCAATGAGCAGTTCTTC. It yields the protein CSARKSNEQFF.

The J gene is TRBJ2-3, the V gene TRBV19, with 8 bases aligning to TRBD1. The V and J ends lost 1 base and 0 bases, in that order; junction bases with no gene match: 3. CDR3 size: 16 residues. Germline V gives CDR1 LNHDA, CDR2 SQIVND (reference sequence). CDR3 region: CASSIVRGLSTDTQYF. As DNA, the CDR3 is TGTGCCAGTAGTATAGTCAGGGGGCTGAGCACAGATACGCAGTATTTT.

This clone was picked up one time. J is TRBJ2-3 and V is TRBV5-4; TRBD2 is a possible D gene (5 bases). The CDR3 length is 13 residues. V was shortened by 0 bases and J by 6 bases, with 8 bases between the two germline ends. The germline gives CDR1 SGHNT, CDR2 YYREEE (reference sequence). CDR3 sequence: CASSLAGGDTQYF. The DNA for the CDR3 is TGTGCCAGCAGCTTGGCGGGCGGGGATACGCAGTATTTT.